The 30 T cell receptor beta chains below all came from one sample that was sequenced in a study of T cell repertoires and HLA-DP antigens. The antigens these receptors bind are not known. Some clones are missing from TCRdb's copy, which holds only in-frame ones; the method was immunoSEQ multiplex PCR. The sample lists 55,000 to 80,000 clones; roughly 77% were seen once. Sequencing was done on a sample of CD4+ T cells from PBMCs. These TCRs come from a man in his 60s in good health and CMV-seronegative.

This clone was seen a single time. V and J are TRBV4-1 and TRBJ1-2, with unresolved D. CDR3 length: 13 residues. Germline CDR1 MGHRA, CDR2 YSYEKL. V gave up 0 bases and J gave up 8 bases, with 10 bases separating them. This CDR3 reads CASSQDSWRGYTF. The CDR3 bases are TGCGCCAGCAGCCAAGATTCTTGGAGGGGCTACACCTTC.

This sequence joins TRBV18 and TRBJ1-5, with TRBD1 matching over 7 bases. V shed 4 bases and J 4 bases; nucleotides not matched to a gene: 7. The CDR3 sequence is 15 residues long. The germline CDR1 and CDR2 sequences are KGHSH and LQKENI. DNA for the CDR3: TGTGCCAGCTCACGCGGGACAGCGAAGAATCAGCCCCAGCATTTT. Its translation is CASSRGTAKNQPQHF.

V gene TRBV4-2 combines with J gene TRBJ2-4, with D possibly TRBD1 on 6 matching bases. V gave up 1 base and J gave up 0 bases, with 13 bases separating them. Germline lookup yields CDR1 LGHNA and CDR2 YNFKEQ. The CDR3 contains 17 residues. Written as DNA, the CDR3 is TGTGCCAGCAGCCAAGGGGACACCGATCCAGCCAAAAACATTCAGTACTTC. This gives the protein CASSQGDTDPAKNIQYF.

The genes are TRBV7-3 and TRBJ2-5; D possibly corresponds to TRBD2 (6 bases). CDR3 size: 16 residues. The V end was cut by 0 bases, the J end by 1 base, with 12 bases between. Germline V CDR1 and CDR2: SGHTA, FQGTGA. The CDR3 loop reads CASSLTLGRSQETQYF. The CDR3 nucleotides read TGTGCCAGCAGCTTAACCCTAGGGAGGAGCCAAGAGACCCAGTACTTC.

This clone was seen a few times. The gene calls are TRBV11-2 and TRBJ2-7; the match to TRBD1 covers 9 bases. Germline CDR1 and CDR2: SGHAT and FQNNGV. The CDR3 length is 15 residues. Germline trimming cut 5 bases from V and 4 bases from J; bases unmatched to any gene: 9. The CDR3 DNA reads as TGTGCCAGCAGCGCCGGGACAGGGAGGAGGTACGAGCAGTACGTC. Encoded protein: CASSAGTGRRYEQYV.

This chain links TRBV29-1 with TRBJ2-2; tentatively, D is TRBD1 or TRBD2 (5 bases each). Trimming took 4 bases from V and 6 from J, leaving 15 bases between them. This CDR3 spans 14 amino acids. Germline V gene lookup returns CDR1 SQVTM and CDR2 ANQGSEA. This CDR3 is CSVVGTARAGELFF. As DNA, the CDR3 is TGCAGCGTTGTAGGGACGGCGAGGGCCGGGGAGCTGTTTTTT.

This clone was seen repeatedly, ten times or more. The rearrangement joins TRBV2 to TRBJ2-7; TRBD2 matches 9 bases. Per germline, CDR1 SNHLY and CDR2 FYNNEI. With V trimmed by 5 bases and J by 5 bases, 13 bases remained unmatched. The CDR3 consists of 16 residues. This CDR3 is CASSRGQMLAGHEQYV. The DNA of the CDR3 is TGTGCCAGCAGTCGAGGGCAGATGCTAGCGGGACACGAGCAGTACGTC.

This clone was seen a single time. The rearrangement joins TRBV4-2 to TRBJ2-3, with unresolved D. Germline CDR1 and CDR2: LGHNA and YNFKEQ. The CDR3 loop spans 14 amino acids. V lost 1 base and J 0 bases, leaving 5 bases between the germline ends. The CDR3 loop is CASSQGGSTDTQYF. The CDR3 DNA is TGTGCCAGCAGCCAAGGTGGGAGCACAGATACGCAGTATTTT.

This chain uses TRBV6-5 with TRBJ2-7; TRBD2 is a possible D gene (6 bases). Trimming left V 7 bases short and J 2 bases short, with 18 bases between. The CDR3 has 15 amino acids. CDR1 MNHEY and CDR2 SVGAGI come from the germline V gene. Written as DNA, the CDR3 is TGTGCCAGCACGCGGGCGGAGGGACCTACCTACGAGCAGTACTTC. As protein: CASTRAEGPTYEQYF.

Here the CDR3 reads CASSAAGTWIEQYF. CDR3 in DNA: TGTGCCAGCAGCGCAGCCGGGACATGGATCGAGCAGTACTTC. The chain joins TRBV9 to TRBJ2-7; possibly TRBD1 for D (6 bases). The CDR3 covers 14 residues. V was shortened by 3 bases and J by 6 bases, with 16 bases between the two germline ends. The V gene's germline CDR1 is SGDLS and CDR2 YYNGEE.

V is TRBV5-6 and J is TRBJ1-6; D not resolved. The CDR3 runs 14 residues. Germline CDR1 and CDR2: SGHDT and YYEEEE. Deletions cut 2 bases from V and 4 bases from J, with 7 bases between. The CDR3 loop is CASSFDRYNSPLHF. Here the CDR3 DNA reads TGTGCCAGCAGCTTTGATCGATATAATTCACCCCTCCACTTT.

This clone was counted only a few times. Other nucleotide sequences from this sample produce the same CDR3. The rearrangement links TRBV5-1 to TRBJ1-3; maybe TRBD1 (5 bases). V dropped 0 bases and J dropped 2 bases, with 9 bases sitting between them. Germline CDR1 SGHRS, CDR2 YFSETQ. The CDR3 is 15 residues long. This CDR3 is CASSLDTGAGNTIYF. CDR3 coding DNA: TGCGCCAGCAGCTTGGATACAGGAGCTGGAAACACCATATATTTT.

The chain carries TRBV5-8 and TRBJ1-5; no firm D call. The germline V gene encodes CDR1 SGHTS and CDR2 YDEGEE. V was cut by 0 bases and J by 5 bases, with 15 bases left in between. The CDR3 is made up of 16 amino acids. The CDR3 DNA reads TGTGCCAGCAGCTTGGATGGCCGGACGGCTGATCAGCCCCAGCATTTT. Translated, it gives CASSLDGRTADQPQHF. The full variable domain, its missing parts supplied by reference TRBV5-8 and TRBJ1-5, is EAGVTQSPTHLIKTRGQQATLRCSPISGHTSVYWYQQALGLGLQFLLWYDEGEERNRGNFPPRFSGRQFPNYSSELNVNALELEDSALYLCASSLDGRTADQPQHFGDGTRLSIL.

The rearrangement joins TRBV18 to TRBJ2-7; unclear D gene. V lost 2 bases to trimming and J lost 4 bases, with 9 bases between them. The CDR3 length is 13 residues. The germline V gene encodes CDR1 KGHSH and CDR2 LQKENI. The CDR3 DNA reads as TGTGCCAGCTCACCATCTGATCGATACGAGCAGTACTTC. This codes for CASSPSDRYEQYF.

The rearrangement uses TRBV29-1 and TRBJ2-7; D is possibly TRBD2 (6 bases). CDR3 length equals 15 residues. Between the trimmed V and J ends, which lost 1 base and 3 bases, there was a span of 16 bases. Germline-derived CDR1 and CDR2 are SQVTM and ANQGSEA. CDR3 protein: CSVEGAREASYEQYF. The CDR3 nucleotides read TGCAGCGTTGAAGGAGCCAGGGAGGCCAGCTACGAGCAGTACTTC.

The chain joins TRBV2 to TRBJ2-3; D uncertain. From germline, CDR1 is SNHLY and CDR2 FYNNEI. This CDR3 comprises 11 residues. V dropped 8 bases and J dropped 3 bases, with 6 bases sitting between them. Here the CDR3 reads CASVRTDTQYF. The CDR3 DNA reads TGTGCCAGCGTTAGAACAGATACGCAGTATTTT.

This chain joins TRBV7-9 and TRBJ2-2; D unclear. The CDR3 spans 16 residues. Deletions cut 4 bases from V and 1 base from J, with 13 bases between. Per germline, CDR1 SEHNR and CDR2 FQNEAQ (reference sequence). In DNA form, the CDR3 reads TGTGCCAGCAGCTCCGCCAACTTTGTGAACACCGGGGAGCTGTTTTTT. Amino acids: CASSSANFVNTGELFF.

This clone turned up a few times. The chain combines TRBV2 with TRBJ1-1; no clear D gene. Trimming removed 1 base from V and 1 base from J, with 10 bases in between. CDR1 and CDR2 (germline): SNHLY, FYNNEI. This CDR3 is built from 15 residues. CDR3 loop: CASSEGRGSNTEAFF. The CDR3 nucleotides are TGTGCCAGCAGTGAAGGGAGAGGCTCGAACACTGAAGCTTTCTTT.

This clone was seen a few times. V usage is TRBV15 and J usage is TRBJ2-2, with 11 bases that match TRBD2. The V segment lost 4 bases and the J segment 4 bases; nucleotides outside the gene matches: 5. The CDR3 contains 16 residues. Germline CDR1 is LNHNV and CDR2 is YYDKDF (reference sequence). CDR3 loop: CATSTLTSGTTGELFF. CDR3 nucleotides: TGTGCCACCAGCACCTTGACTAGCGGGACCACCGGGGAGCTGTTTTTT.

This sequence joins TRBV7-2 and TRBJ1-5; D remains unclear. In germline, CDR1 is SGHTA, CDR2 FQGNSA. The ends were cut back, 3 bases at V and 7 bases at J, with 10 bases in the middle. The CDR3 covers 13 residues. Here the CDR3 DNA reads TGTGCCAGCAGCTTGGAGGGTGGACAGCCCCAGCATTTT. Encoded protein: CASSLEGGQPQHF.

V usage is TRBV7-2 and J usage is TRBJ2-1, with 7 bases aligning to TRBD2. Germline V gives CDR1 SGHTA, CDR2 FQGNSA. V lost 5 bases and J lost 2; bases outside the gene matches: 9. CDR3 length: 16 residues. In nucleotides, the CDR3 is TGTGCCAGCAGCCTTCGAGCGGGGACCACCTACAATGAGCAGTTCTTC. Translation: CASSLRAGTTYNEQFF.

J is TRBJ1-1 and V is TRBV4-3; the D gene is possibly TRBD1 (5 bases). V lost 0 bases, J lost 5 bases, and 16 bases lay in between. Looked up from germline, CDR1 is LGHNA and CDR2 is YSLEER. There are 16 residues in the CDR3. CDR3 bases: TGCGCCAGCAGCCAAGACTCCCCCCCGGGACGGACTGAAGCTTTCTTT. Its translation is CASSQDSPPGRTEAFF.

V usage is TRBV6-4 and J usage is TRBJ1-2; no definite D call. Germline V gene sequence: CDR1 MRHNA, CDR2 SNTAGT. V shed 10 bases and J shed 0 bases, with 15 bases lying between them. The CDR3 covers 14 residues. In nucleotides, the CDR3 is TGTGCCACCCGTGGGCAGGCATCTAACTATGGCTACACCTTC. Residues: CATRGQASNYGYTF.

The J gene is TRBJ2-2, the V gene TRBV7-2; a weak D match, TRBD1 (5 bases). This CDR3 comprises 16 residues. Germline lookup yields CDR1 SGHTA and CDR2 FQGNSA. V was pared by 2 bases and J by 4 bases, with 14 bases between. CDR3 DNA sequence: TGTGCCAGCAGCTTAATGGGGCGGACAATCACCGGGGAGCTGTTTTTT. Its translation: CASSLMGRTITGELFF.

The rearrangement uses TRBV19 and TRBJ2-1, with 8 bases lining up with TRBD2. Germline values: CDR1 LNHDA, CDR2 SQIVND (reference sequence). V lost 8 bases to trimming and J lost 3 bases; unmatched junction nucleotides: 12. The CDR3 is 16 amino acids. The CDR3 DNA follows: TGTGCCAGTCGTTTCGGTGCGGGAGGCGGCTACAATGAGCAGTTCTTC. Its protein product is CASRFGAGGGYNEQFF.

This rearrangement joins TRBV10-3 to TRBJ2-2; 8 bases align to TRBD2. CDR3 length equals 14 residues. J lost 7 bases, V lost 7 bases, and 8 bases had no gene match. The germline V gene has CDR1 ENHRY and CDR2 SYGVKD. CDR3 amino acids: CAITPTGGGGELFF. CDR3 nucleotides: TGTGCCATCACCCCGACCGGGGGGGGCGGGGAGCTGTTTTTT.

DNA of the CDR3: TGCGCCAGCAGCCCAGACGGGACAGGCTATGGCTACACCTTC. Protein sequence: CASSPDGTGYGYTF. The gene calls are TRBV4-1 and TRBJ1-2, with TRBD1 matching over 8 bases. Germline V lookup: CDR1 MGHRA, CDR2 YSYEKL. Trimming removed 4 bases from V and 4 bases from J; junction bases left unmatched: 5. This CDR3 has 14 residues.

CDR3 DNA sequence: TGCGCCAGCAGCCCTGTGGACAGGCGGCATGAGCAGTTCTTC. This encodes CASSPVDRRHEQFF. This chain uses TRBV4-3 with TRBJ2-1; TRBD1 aligns across 7 bases. The V segment lost 4 bases and the J segment 8 bases; nucleotides outside the gene matches: 8. Per the germline V gene, CDR1 is LGHNA and CDR2 is YSLEER. This CDR3 spans 14 amino acids.

The chain joins TRBV4-2 to TRBJ2-1, with D possibly being TRBD2 (6 bases). CDR1 and CDR2 from the germline V gene are LGHNA and YNFKEQ. V lost 2 bases and J lost 6, with 8 bases in between. The CDR3 is made up of 13 amino acids. The DNA for the CDR3 is TGTGCCAGCAGCCAAAAGGGAGGCAATGAGCAGTTCTTC. It is translated as CASSQKGGNEQFF.

The chain carries TRBV18 and TRBJ2-1; maybe TRBD1 (5 bases). The CDR3 covers 16 residues. Looked up from germline, CDR1 is KGHSH and CDR2 is LQKENI. V lost 0 bases and J lost 0, with 9 bases in between. CDR3 DNA sequence: TGTGCCAGCTCACCACCTTTACAGGTCTCCTACAATGAGCAGTTCTTC. Translated, it gives CASSPPLQVSYNEQFF. Full variable domain (rest looked up from reference TRBV18 and TRBJ2-1): NAGVMQNPRHLVRRRGQEARLRCSPMKGHSHVYWYRQLPEEGLKFMVYLQKENIIDESGMPKERFSAEFPKEGPSILRIQQVVRGDSAAYFCASSPPLQVSYNEQFFGPGTRLTVL.